One sample yielded the 28 T cell receptor beta chains listed below, sequenced in a study of blood T cell repertoires in COVID-19. Assay: immunoSEQ multiplex PCR; the TCRdb copy retains only in-frame clones and omits some. The profile shows tens of thousands of clones, about 88% of them singletons. The sample taken for sequencing was peripheral blood. Every receptor here comes from a woman aged 55-70 years with COVID-19, enrolled during active disease.

V is TRBV5-5 and J is TRBJ1-2; 8 nucleotides line up with TRBD1. This CDR3 spans 13 amino acids. The V gene's germline CDR1 is SGHKS and CDR2 YYEKEE (reference sequence). Trimming cost V 4 bases and J 7 bases; bases outside gene matches: 6. Here the CDR3 reads CASSPGGAGGYTF. The CDR3 nucleotides read TGTGCCAGCAGCCCAGGGGGCGCCGGTGGCTACACCTTC.

The genes are TRBV5-1 and TRBJ2-5; D unclear. V gave up 4 bases and J gave up 2 bases, with 3 bases separating them. Germline CDR1 and CDR2: SGHRS and YFSETQ. CDR3 length: 11 residues. In nucleotides, the CDR3 is TGCGCCAGCAGCGAGCAAGAGACCCAGTACTTC. Amino acids: CASSEQETQYF.

In its sample, this clone was seen once. This chain links TRBV10-2 with TRBJ1-1; maybe TRBD1 (6 bases). Germline-derived CDR1 and CDR2 are WSHSY and SAAADI. Trimming took 4 bases from V and 0 from J, leaving 15 bases between them. This CDR3 spans 16 amino acids. The DNA for the CDR3 is TGCGCCAGCAGTGCGGCAGGGGCGCCCATGAACACTGAAGCTTTCTTT. Protein: CASSAAGAPMNTEAFF.

The chain joins TRBV13 to TRBJ1-6, with unresolved D. V lost 0 bases and J 11 bases, leaving 14 bases between the germline ends. CDR3 length equals 15 residues. Germline V gene sequence: CDR1 PRHDT, CDR2 FYEKMQ (reference sequence). This chain's CDR3 is CASSLGVLEETPLHF. CDR3 sequence (DNA): TGTGCCAGCAGCTTAGGAGTCCTTGAGGAAACACCCCTCCACTTT.

This sequence joins TRBV7-9 and TRBJ1-2; 8 positions match TRBD1. This CDR3 region has 17 residues. Unmatched junction bases numbered 10, after V lost 4 bases and J lost 0 bases. In germline, CDR1 is SEHNR, CDR2 FQNEAQ (reference sequence). CDR3 DNA sequence: TGTGCCAGCAGCTCCACACGGGACAGGCCCTCTAACTATGGCTACACCTTC. Encoded protein: CASSSTRDRPSNYGYTF.

This clone appeared a single time. The chain is built from TRBV5-4 and TRBJ2-7; perhaps TRBD2 as D (7 bases). Germline V gives CDR1 SGHNT, CDR2 YYREEE (reference sequence). V gave up 0 bases and J gave up 4 bases, with 20 bases separating them. The CDR3 is 17 amino acids. The CDR3 is CASSLVGGSQGGYEQYF. The CDR3 DNA reads as TGTGCCAGCAGCTTGGTGGGGGGGTCACAGGGTGGGTACGAGCAGTACTTC.

V and J are TRBV19 and TRBJ1-5; D remains ambiguous. CDR3 length: 13 amino acids. CDR1 is LNHDA, CDR2 SQIVND, per germline (reference sequence). Trimming removed 8 bases from V and 9 bases from J, with 17 bases in between. The CDR3 DNA reads as TGTGCCAGTGACGACGGCGAGCGGACGCCCCAGCATTTT. Amino acid sequence: CASDDGERTPQHF.

This clone was counted only a few times. The V and J genes are TRBV5-4 and TRBJ2-3, with 8 bases fitting TRBD2. Germline trimming cut 3 bases from V and 1 base from J; bases unmatched to any gene: 7. The germline gives CDR1 SGHNT, CDR2 YYREEE (reference sequence). This CDR3 is 16 amino acids long. The CDR3: CASSYSAGGRTDTQYF. The CDR3 region has the DNA TGTGCCAGCAGCTATTCCGCGGGGGGACGCACAGATACGCAGTATTTT.

This rearrangement joins TRBV10-3 to TRBJ1-2, with D perhaps matching TRBD1 (6 bases). Trimming cost V 6 bases and J 7 bases, with 15 bases left between them. This CDR3 has 13 residues. In germline, CDR1 is ENHRY, CDR2 SYGVKD. CDR3 in amino acids: CAIRQTGEGGYTF. DNA for the CDR3: TGTGCCATCAGACAGACAGGTGAGGGTGGCTACACCTTC.

This clone has more than one count but fewer than ten. This sequence joins TRBV7-9 and TRBJ1-2; TRBD1 is a possible D gene (5 bases). V was cut by 4 bases and J by 6 bases, with 12 bases left in between. This CDR3 region has 13 residues. CDR1 SEHNR and CDR2 FQNEAQ come from the germline V gene (reference sequence). The CDR3 DNA reads as TGTGCCAGCAGCTCCGTCGACAGTCATGGCTACACCTTC. The encoded protein is CASSSVDSHGYTF.

This clone has only a few counts. As DNA, the CDR3 is TGTGCCAGCAGTTTTCGACAGGGGCCGAACACTGAAGCTTTCTTT. Translating it yields CASSFRQGPNTEAFF. The chain couples TRBV6-6 to TRBJ1-1; 8 bases match TRBD1. V dropped 4 bases and J dropped 1; count of bases not matched to a gene: 5. Per the germline V gene, CDR1 is MNHNY and CDR2 is SVGAGI (reference sequence). CDR3 size: 15 residues.

J is TRBJ2-2 and V is TRBV24-1, with 10 positions matching TRBD1. This CDR3 has 15 residues. J gave up 7 bases and V 6 bases, and 7 bases lay outside the gene matches. The germline gives CDR1 KGHDR, CDR2 SFDVKD. CDR3 sequence reads: CATSSDRGLFGELFF. CDR3 bases: TGTGCCACCAGTTCAGACAGGGGGCTTTTCGGGGAGCTGTTTTTT.

V is TRBV7-2 and J is TRBJ1-6; 7 nucleotides match TRBD1. V trimming: 5 bases; J trimming: 11 bases; junction bases outside the gene matches: 9. This CDR3 is built from 14 residues. Germline V gene lookup returns CDR1 SGHTA and CDR2 FQGNSA. The CDR3 DNA follows: TGTGCCAGCAGCCTGACAGGGTCTAGGGCACCCCTCCACTTT. It yields the protein CASSLTGSRAPLHF.

J is TRBJ1-1 and V is TRBV6-2 or TRBV6-3; no firm D call. V lost 6 bases, J lost 1 base, and 9 bases lay in between. The CDR3 covers 13 residues. Per germline, CDR1 MNHEY and CDR2 SVGEGT. CDR3 in DNA: TGTGCCAGCAGCCGACGGGAGAACACTGAAGCTTTCTTT. This translates into CASSRRENTEAFF.

V gene TRBV4-3 combines with J gene TRBJ1-2; D call uncertain. CDR3 length: 14 amino acids. Germline CDR1 is LGHNA and CDR2 is YSLEER. The V gene lost 1 base and the J gene lost 7 bases, with 13 bases spanning the gap. CDR3 nucleotides: TGCGCCAGCAGCCAAGGTCTCCGGTCGGGTGGCTACACCTTC. This codes for CASSQGLRSGGYTF.

CDR3 sequence reads: CASSWTGDYGYTF. The CDR3 coding sequence is TGTGCCAGCAGTTGGACAGGTGACTATGGCTACACCTTC. The chain uses TRBV6-2 or TRBV6-3 and TRBJ1-2, with 7 nucleotides matching TRBD1. The germline gives CDR1 MNHEY, CDR2 SVGEGT. V gave up 4 bases and J gave up 3 bases; unmatched junction bases: 2. This CDR3 comprises 13 residues.

This chain connects TRBV28 to TRBJ2-2, with TRBD1 identical over 11 bases. The germline V gene has CDR1 MDHEN and CDR2 SYDVKM. V was clipped by 7 bases and J by 7 bases; unmatched bases: 8. The CDR3 runs to 15 residues. The CDR3 protein is CASTPGTGGIGELFF. The CDR3, as DNA: TGTGCCAGCACCCCCGGGACAGGGGGTATCGGGGAGCTGTTTTTT.

V and J are TRBV3-1 (or the pseudogene TRBV3-2) and TRBJ2-7; no clear D. The germline CDR1 and CDR2 sequences are LGHDT and YNNKEL (reference sequence). V was pared by 3 bases and J by 3 bases, with 12 bases between. This CDR3 has 14 amino acids. The CDR3 reads CASSHSFGLYEQYF. The CDR3 nucleotides are TGTGCCAGCAGCCATTCTTTTGGCCTCTACGAGCAGTACTTC.

V gene TRBV7-9 combines with J gene TRBJ2-2; 7 bases are shared with TRBD1. J gave up 4 bases and V 11 bases, and 10 bases lay outside the gene matches. There are 14 residues in the CDR3. Germline V lookup: CDR1 SEHNR, CDR2 FQNEAQ (reference sequence). CDR3: CAVRRGTSTGELFF. CDR3 nucleotides: TGTGCCGTCCGCAGGGGGACGAGCACCGGGGAGCTGTTTTTT.

This chain links TRBV21-1 with TRBJ2-7; no check of the table's D call, TRBD2, against the DNA was made. TRBV21-1 is annotated as a pseudogene. The CDR3 extends over 15 amino acids. The CDR3 spells CASPKEGLAAYEQYF. The CDR3 DNA reads as TGTGCCAGCCCTAAGGAGGGACTAGCGGCCTACGAGCAGTACTTC.

The rearrangement joins TRBV11-2 to TRBJ2-1; 8 bases are shared with TRBD2. The CDR3 covers 17 residues. Germline values: CDR1 SGHAT, CDR2 FQNNGV. V lost 3 bases to trimming and J lost 2 bases; unmatched junction nucleotides: 9. CDR3 nucleotide sequence: TGTGCCAGCAGCTTTGAGTTGCGGGAGGCGCCCTACAATGAGCAGTTCTTC. Residues: CASSFELREAPYNEQFF.

DNA for the CDR3: TGTGCCAGCGGCCACTACGAGCAGTACTTC. The encoded protein is CASGHYEQYF. This chain connects TRBV25-1 to TRBJ2-7; D is undetermined. CDR3 length: 10 residues. Germline V gives CDR1 MGHDK, CDR2 SYGVNS. Trimming removed 8 bases at V and 3 bases at J, with 5 bases between.

The chain recombines TRBV5-4 with TRBJ2-7, with TRBD1 matching 7 bases. The V and J ends lost 7 bases and 7 bases, in that order; junction bases with no gene match: 11. Germline CDR1 reads SGHNT; CDR2 reads YYREEE (reference sequence). The CDR3 spans 13 residues. The CDR3 protein is CASRRKGAGEQYF. The CDR3 nucleotides are TGTGCCAGCCGTAGAAAGGGGGCCGGGGAGCAGTACTTC. Supplemented by reference TRBV5-4 and TRBJ2-7, the full variable domain reads ETGVTQSPTHLIKTRGQQVTLRCSSQSGHNTVSWYQQALGQGPQFIFQYYREEENGRGNFPPRFSGLQFPNYSSELNVNALELDDSALYLCASRRKGAGEQYFGPGTRLTVT.

This sequence joins TRBV13 and TRBJ1-3; 9 positions match TRBD1. Germline-derived CDR1 and CDR2 are PRHDT and FYEKMQ (reference sequence). This CDR3 is built from 16 residues. Losses at the gene ends were 5 bases for V and 4 bases for J; bases not matched to a gene: 9. The CDR3 reads CASSPTGTGFGNTIYF. CDR3 bases: TGTGCCAGCAGCCCGACCGGGACAGGGTTCGGAAACACCATATATTTT.

On this clone: Given the absence of the conserved phenylalanine or tryptophan at the CDR3 end, a read error is likely. The DNA is omitted, as the CDR3 cannot be located on it reliably, and the CDR3 follows TCRdb's listing. The chain combines TRBV10-3 with TRBJ1-1. Looked up from germline, CDR1 is ENHRY and CDR2 is SYGVKD. The CDR3 totals 11 residues, both ends included. CDR3 amino acids: CAISESSAPKI.

This chain joins TRBV30 and TRBJ1-4; 9 bases agree with TRBD1. This CDR3 spans 14 amino acids. The junction had 10 bases not matched to a gene; V was cut back by 7 bases and J by 7 bases. Germline V lookup: CDR1 GTSNPN, CDR2 SVGIG (reference sequence). The CDR3: CASSSGTGFEKLFF. In nucleotides, the CDR3 is TGTGCCTCATCCTCCGGGACAGGGTTTGAAAAACTGTTTTTT. The complete variable domain, with remaining parts taken from reference TRBV30 and TRBJ1-4, reads SQTIHQWPATLVQPVGSPLSLECTVEGTSNPNLYWYRQAAGRGLQLLFYSVGIGQISSEVPQNLSASRPQDRQFILSSKKLLLSDSGFYLCASSSGTGFEKLFFGSGTQLSVL.

The DNA for the CDR3 is TGTGCCAGCAGTTCCCGGACAGGGCGGGACGAGCAGTACTTC. This codes for CASSSRTGRDEQYF. The V and J genes are TRBV27 and TRBJ2-7; 8 bases fit TRBD1. Germline V gene lookup returns CDR1 MNHEY and CDR2 SMNVEV (reference sequence). The CDR3 runs 14 residues. J lost 5 bases, V lost 4 bases, and 7 bases had no gene match.

The J gene is TRBJ1-2, the V gene TRBV5-5; maybe TRBD1 (5 bases). The CDR3 sequence is 15 residues long. The germline V gene encodes CDR1 SGHKS and CDR2 YYEKEE (reference sequence). V lost 4 bases and J lost 5, with 18 bases in between. The CDR3 loop reads CASSLLPGHSYGYTF. CDR3 DNA sequence: TGTGCCAGCAGCCTACTCCCAGGGCACTCTTATGGCTACACCTTC.